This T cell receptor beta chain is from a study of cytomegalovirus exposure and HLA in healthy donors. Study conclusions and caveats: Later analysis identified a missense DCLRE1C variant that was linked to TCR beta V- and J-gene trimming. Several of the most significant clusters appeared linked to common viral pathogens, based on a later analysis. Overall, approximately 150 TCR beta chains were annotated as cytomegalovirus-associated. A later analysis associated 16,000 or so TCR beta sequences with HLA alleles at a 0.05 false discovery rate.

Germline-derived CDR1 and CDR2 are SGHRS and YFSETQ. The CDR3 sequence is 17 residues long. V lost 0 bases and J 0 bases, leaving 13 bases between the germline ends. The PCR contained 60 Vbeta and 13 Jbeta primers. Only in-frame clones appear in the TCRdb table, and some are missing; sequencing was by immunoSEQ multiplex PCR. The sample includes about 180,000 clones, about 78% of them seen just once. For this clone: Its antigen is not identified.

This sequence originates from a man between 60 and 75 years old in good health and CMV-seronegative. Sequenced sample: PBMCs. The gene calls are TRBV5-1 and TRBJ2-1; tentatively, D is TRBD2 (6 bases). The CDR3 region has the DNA TGCGCCAGCAGCTTGGTACTAGCCTTAAGCTCCTACAATGAGCAGTTCTTC. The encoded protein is CASSLVLALSSYNEQFF. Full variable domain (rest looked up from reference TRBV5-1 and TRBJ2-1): KAGVTQTPRYLIKTRGQQVTLSCSPISGHRSVSWYQQTPGQGLQFLFEYFSETQRNKGNFPGRFSGRQFSNSRSEMNVSTLELGDSALYLCASSLVLALSSYNEQFFGPGTRLTVL.